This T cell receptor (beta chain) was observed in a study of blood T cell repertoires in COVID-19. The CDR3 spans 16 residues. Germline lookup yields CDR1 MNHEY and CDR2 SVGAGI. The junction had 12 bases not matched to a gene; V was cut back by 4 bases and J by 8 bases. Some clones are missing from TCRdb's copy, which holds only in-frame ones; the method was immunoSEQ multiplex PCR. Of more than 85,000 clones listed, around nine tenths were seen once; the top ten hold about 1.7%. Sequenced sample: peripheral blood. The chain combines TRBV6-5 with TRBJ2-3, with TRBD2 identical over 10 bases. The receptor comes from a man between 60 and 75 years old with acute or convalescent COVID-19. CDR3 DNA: TGTGCCAGCAGTTCGACTAGCGGGTCTAGTTACGGTACGCAGTATTTT. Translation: CASSSTSGSSYGTQYF.